This TCR beta chain was retrieved from a study of OX40 agonist ivuxolimab in advanced cancers. Background on the study: Earlier treatment with anti-PD-1, anti-PD-L1 or anti-CTLA-4 was permitted, and 35% to 45% had received some. Points from the study as a whole: Relatively little clonal expansion, among the lowest observed, appeared in partial responders at 0.1-3.0 mg/kg.

To note about this clone: What it recognizes is unknown.

Blood specimens came from baseline, cycle 4 day 1, and cycle 7 day 1. The germline V gene has CDR1 GTSNPN and CDR2 SVGIG (reference sequence). V dropped 1 base and J dropped 1 base, with 17 bases sitting between them. CDR3 length equals 16 residues. Sequencing was performed with immunoSEQ multiplex PCR; in TCRdb, only in-frame clones are kept and a portion is missing. The profile covers approximately 70,000 clones, with roughly 83% appearing a single time and about 7.4% taken by the ten largest. The V and J genes are TRBV30 and TRBJ2-7, with D possibly being TRBD2 (6 bases). This sequence was found in an adult with an advanced solid tumor such as melanoma, head and neck, liver or kidney cancer. The starting material was CD4+ or CD8+ T cells sorted from blood, obtained in a trial of the OX40 agonist ivuxolimab. The CDR3 DNA reads as TGTGCCTGGAGTGCCTACGCGGGGAGTGCGTCCTACGAGCAGTACTTC. Encoded protein: CAWSAYAGSASYEQYF.